A selection of T cell receptor beta chains follows, all from one sample in a study of blood T cell repertoires in COVID-19. Produced via immunoSEQ multiplex PCR; TCRdb's table is partial and in-frame only. Of tens of thousands of clones listed, around 90% are singletons. The source material was peripheral blood. These TCRs come from a human donor in a cohort sampled during active COVID-19. Both conserved end residues are part of each CDR3. The D gene is left open where the match is weak. The size of a clone is reported for some rows only, either as once, few or many, or as a class for expanded clones.

j_call	d_call	clone_size	v_call	cdr3_nt	cdr3_aa
TRBJ2-3	TRBD2	NA	TRBV5-6	TGTGCCAGCTCGGGGACTAGGGGTACAGATACGCAGTATTTT	CASSGTRGTDTQYF
TRBJ2-3	NA	NA	TRBV29-1	TGCAGCGTTCGAGTTCAGGGTGATACGCAGTATTTT	CSVRVQGDTQYF
TRBJ2-5	TRBD2	NA	TRBV4-1	TGCGCCAGCAGCCAAGATCCTGAAGCGGGGAGAGAGACCCAGTACTTC	CASSQDPEAGRETQYF
TRBJ2-2	TRBD2	NA	TRBV10-3	TGTGCCATCAGTGAGTCGCTAGCGGGGGGGCCTGGCGGGGAGCTGTTTTTT	CAISESLAGGPGGELFF
TRBJ2-1	TRBD2	NA	TRBV7-8	TGTGCCAGCAGCTCGCACACACCCCAGCGGGGGGGCTCTGAGCAGTTCTTC	CASSSHTPQRGGSEQFF
TRBJ2-3	NA	NA	TRBV7-3	TGTGCCACCCCGGAGCTGAGCGCAGATACGCAGTATTTT	CATPELSADTQYF
TRBJ2-2	TRBD1	NA	TRBV27	TGTGCCAGCAGCGGAGGGACAGGTGCCACCGGGGAGCTGTTTTTT	CASSGGTGATGELFF
TRBJ1-1	NA	NA	TRBV6-5	TGTGCCAGCAGTCGTCGCGGGGGAGCTGAAGCTTTCTTT	CASSRRGGAEAFF
TRBJ2-5	TRBD2	few	TRBV5-4	TGTGCCAGCAGGAAACTAGCGGAAGAGACCCAGTACTTC	CASRKLAEETQYF
TRBJ1-1	TRBD1	NA	TRBV11-1	TGTGCCAGCAGCTTCGACAGGGCCGGCACTGAAGCTTTCTTT	CASSFDRAGTEAFF
TRBJ1-1	NA	NA	TRBV19	TGTGCCAGTAGCCTCGACAGGACATACACTGAAGCTTTCTTT	CASSLDRTYTEAFF
TRBJ1-4	TRBD1	NA	TRBV6-5	TGTGCCAGCAGTTATGGGCGGGACAGGGTCGAAAAACTGTTTTTT	CASSYGRDRVEKLFF
TRBJ1-5	NA	NA	TRBV7-9	TGTGCCAGCAGCTTAGAGGGGGTAGGAAATCAGCCCCAGCATTTT	CASSLEGVGNQPQHF
TRBJ2-7	NA	once	TRBV2	TGTGCCAGCAGTGAAGGAGAACTGAACTACGAGCAGTACTTC	CASSEGELNYEQYF
TRBJ2-3	TRBD2	NA	TRBV3-1/TRBV3-2	TGTGCCAGCAGCCTGGGGGGGAACACAGATACGCAGTATTTT	CASSLGGNTDTQYF
TRBJ2-2	TRBD1	few	TRBV28	TGTGCCAGCAGTTCTATGGGACAGTTCACCGGGGAGCTGTTTTTT	CASSSMGQFTGELFF
TRBJ2-3	TRBD2	NA	TRBV6-2/TRBV6-3	TGTGCCAGCAGTTACTCAGGAGCGGGAGATCGCAAGACGCAGTATTTT	CASSYSGAGDRKTQYF
TRBJ1-5	NA	NA	TRBV30	TGTGCCTGGAGTGTAGGCGGGGGATTTTCTCAGCCCCAGCATTTT	CAWSVGGGFSQPQHF
TRBJ2-3	TRBD2	NA	TRBV7-2	TGTGCCAGCAGTCCGGGGGGGAATACAGATACGCAGTATTTT	CASSPGGNTDTQYF
TRBJ1-5	NA	NA	TRBV21-1	TGTGCCAGCAGCAAAGTTAACAGGGTGGAGTGGAGCAATCAGCCCCAGCATTTT	CASSKVNRVEWSNQPQHF